These 14 T cell receptor beta chains were sequenced from one sample in a study of shared clonotypes between healthy human individuals. Libraries were prepared by immunoSEQ multiplex PCR; TCRdb keeps only in-frame clonotypes and omits some of them. This repertoire shows 500,000 to 650,000 clones, around 78% found once; its top ten account for 12%. Source material: PBMCs. These receptors were obtained from a woman between 40 and 55 years old in good health. Some clones in this sample may be carry-over from other donors' samples.

This chain uses TRBV5-1 with TRBJ2-5; TRBD1 matches at 8 bases. In germline, CDR1 is SGHRS, CDR2 YFSETQ. With V trimmed by 4 bases and J by 5 bases, 7 bases remained unmatched. This CDR3 region has 14 residues. Here the CDR3 DNA reads TGCGCCAGCAGCGGGACAGGTTCTGGGGAGACCCAGTACTTC. It translates to CASSGTGSGETQYF. The whole variable domain, filled in from reference TRBV5-1 and TRBJ2-5, reads KAGVTQTPRYLIKTRGQQVTLSCSPISGHRSVSWYQQTPGQGLQFLFEYFSETQRNKGNFPGRFSGRQFSNSRSEMNVSTLELGDSALYLCASSGTGSGETQYFGPGTRLLVL.

The chain is built from TRBV7-3 and TRBJ1-6; D unclear. V was cut by 4 bases and J by 7 bases, with 11 bases left in between. CDR1 and CDR2 (germline): SGHTA, FQGTGA. CDR3 length: 14 residues. Written as DNA, the CDR3 is TGTGCCAGCAGCTCGGCGGGCAGAAATTCACCCCTCCACTTT. Residues: CASSSAGRNSPLHF.

This clone has ten or more counts. The chain couples TRBV6-1 to TRBJ2-1; 11 positions agree with TRBD2. Germline-derived CDR1 and CDR2 are MNHNS and SASEGT. J was trimmed by 6 bases and V by 3 bases; bases with no gene match: 4. The CDR3 covers 15 residues. CDR3 loop: CASSDIAGGFNEQFF. CDR3 coding DNA: TGTGCCAGCAGTGACATAGCGGGAGGGTTCAATGAGCAGTTCTTC.

V gene TRBV29-1 combines with J gene TRBJ2-2; 8 nucleotides align to TRBD1. The trim removed 4 bases at V and 4 bases at J, leaving 5 bases unmatched. CDR1 is SQVTM and CDR2 is ANQGSEA in the germline V gene. This CDR3 contains 14 residues. The CDR3 loop is CSVVHTGGTGELFF. CDR3 in DNA: TGCAGCGTTGTCCACACAGGGGGCACCGGGGAGCTGTTTTTT.

This clone was counted a single time. V gene TRBV6-5 combines with J gene TRBJ1-1; D not certain. Germline-derived CDR1 and CDR2 are MNHEY and SVGAGI. The germline V and J ends were trimmed by 7 bases and 1 base, with 13 bases remaining between them. The CDR3 runs to 14 residues. In DNA, the CDR3 is TGTGCCAGCATTCAATCTCCAGCGAACACTGAAGCTTTCTTT. Protein sequence: CASIQSPANTEAFF.

The V gene is TRBV6-9, the J gene TRBJ2-6; D remains ambiguous. This CDR3 has 14 residues. CDR1 and CDR2 (germline): MNHGY, SVAAGI. Trimming took 4 bases from V and 4 from J, leaving 8 bases between them. CDR3 sequence: CASSSFIGANVLTF. In DNA, the CDR3 is TGTGCCAGCAGTTCGTTTATCGGGGCCAACGTCCTGACTTTC.

This chain links TRBV5-1 with TRBJ1-1; D may be TRBD1 (6 bases). CDR1 and CDR2 from the germline V gene are SGHRS and YFSETQ. This CDR3 has 15 amino acids. Trimming left V 0 bases short and J 2 bases short, with 11 bases between. This CDR3 is CASSLALGGNTEAFF. In DNA, the CDR3 is TGCGCCAGCAGCTTGGCACTAGGGGGAAACACTGAAGCTTTCTTT.

The CDR3 protein is CASSQRAGGGTSGTYEQYF. The DNA for the CDR3 is TGTGCCAGCAGCCAGCGGGCAGGCGGCGGGACTAGCGGAACCTACGAGCAGTACTTC. The chain is built from TRBV11-2 and TRBJ2-7, with TRBD2 matching 11 bases. From germline, CDR1 is SGHAT and CDR2 FQNNGV. J lost 2 bases, V lost 5 bases, and 17 bases had no gene match. There are 19 residues in the CDR3. The variable domain in full, completed from reference TRBV11-2 and TRBJ2-7, reads EAGVAQSPRYKIIEKRQSVAFWCNPISGHATLYWYQQILGQGPKLLIQFQNNGVVDDSQLPKDRFSAERLKGVDSTLKIQPAKLEDSAVYLCASSQRAGGGTSGTYEQYFGPGTRLTVT.

The genes are TRBV5-6 and TRBJ1-4; no firm D call. CDR1 is SGHDT, CDR2 YYEEEE, per germline. V was pared by 1 base and J by 8 bases, with 9 bases between. This CDR3 is built from 13 residues. The CDR3 DNA sequence: TGTGCCAGCAGCTTGAACCCTACAGAAAAACTGTTTTTT. Encoded protein: CASSLNPTEKLFF.

The CDR3 DNA follows: TGTGCCAGCAGTTTATATTTAGTTGGCTACGAGCAGTACTTC. This gives the protein CASSLYLVGYEQYF. The V gene is TRBV27, the J gene TRBJ2-7; D gene uncertain. Trimming removed 1 base at V and 3 bases at J, with 10 bases between. This CDR3 is 14 amino acids long. Germline CDR1 reads MNHEY; CDR2 reads SMNVEV (reference sequence).

The chain combines TRBV5-1 with TRBJ2-6, with D uncertain. The CDR3 contains 15 residues. The V gene's germline CDR1 is SGHRS and CDR2 YFSETQ. Trimming took 2 bases from V and 0 from J, leaving 6 bases between them. CDR3 nucleotide sequence: TGCGCCAGCAGCTTTCTCCCCTCTGGGGCCAACGTCCTGACTTTC. Protein: CASSFLPSGANVLTF. Complete variable domain (other parts from reference TRBV5-1 and TRBJ2-6): KAGVTQTPRYLIKTRGQQVTLSCSPISGHRSVSWYQQTPGQGLQFLFEYFSETQRNKGNFPGRFSGRQFSNSRSEMNVSTLELGDSALYLCASSFLPSGANVLTFGAGSRLTVL.

The chain joins TRBV7-8 to TRBJ2-1; D not certain. CDR1 and CDR2 from the germline V gene are SGHVS and FQNEAQ. The CDR3 has 12 amino acids. Trimming shortened V by 5 bases and J by 9 bases, and 11 bases separated the two germline ends. The CDR3 region has the DNA TGTGCCAGCAGCCACCTCGGTGGTGAGCAGTTCTTC. This gives the protein CASSHLGGEQFF.

The V gene is TRBV29-1, the J gene TRBJ2-3; TRBD2 matches at 8 bases. Germline V gene sequence: CDR1 SQVTM, CDR2 ANQGSEA. This CDR3 comprises 15 residues. Trimming cost V 4 bases and J 0 bases; bases outside gene matches: 6. The CDR3 here is CSVVLAASSTDTQYF. DNA for the CDR3: TGCAGCGTTGTACTAGCGGCCTCTAGCACAGATACGCAGTATTTT.

Concerning this clone itself: It may be a read error: a sequence one base away is much more abundant. This same CDR3 is encoded by further DNA sequences in the sample. V usage is TRBV30 and J usage is TRBJ1-1; the D gene is possibly TRBD1 (5 bases). The CDR3 spans 13 residues. Germline V gene lookup returns CDR1 GTSNPN and CDR2 SVGIG (reference sequence). CDR3 sequence: CAWSIDSGTEVFF. The CDR3 DNA is TGTGCCTGGAGTATAGACAGTGGGACTGAAGTTTTCTTC. The full variable domain, completed using reference TRBV30 and TRBJ1-1, is SQTIHQWPATLVQPVGSPLSLECTVEGTSNPNLYWYRQAAGRGLQLLFYSVGIGQISSEVPQNLSASRPQDRQFILSSKKLLLSDSGFYLCAWSIDSGTEVFFGQGTRLTVV.